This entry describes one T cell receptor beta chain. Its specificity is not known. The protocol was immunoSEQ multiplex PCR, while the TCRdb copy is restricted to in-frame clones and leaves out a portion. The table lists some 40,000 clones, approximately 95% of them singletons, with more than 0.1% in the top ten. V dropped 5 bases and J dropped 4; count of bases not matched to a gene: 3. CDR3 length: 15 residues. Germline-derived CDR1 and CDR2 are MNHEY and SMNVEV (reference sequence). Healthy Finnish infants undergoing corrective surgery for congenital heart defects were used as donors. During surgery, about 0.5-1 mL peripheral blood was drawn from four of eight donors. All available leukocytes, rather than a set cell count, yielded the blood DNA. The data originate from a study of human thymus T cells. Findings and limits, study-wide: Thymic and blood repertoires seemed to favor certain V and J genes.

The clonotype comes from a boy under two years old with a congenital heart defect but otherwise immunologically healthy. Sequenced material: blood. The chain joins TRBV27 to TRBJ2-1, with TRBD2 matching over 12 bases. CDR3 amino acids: CASSPGTSGYNEQFF. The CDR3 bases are TGTGCCAGCAGTCCCGGGACTAGCGGGTACAATGAGCAGTTCTTC.